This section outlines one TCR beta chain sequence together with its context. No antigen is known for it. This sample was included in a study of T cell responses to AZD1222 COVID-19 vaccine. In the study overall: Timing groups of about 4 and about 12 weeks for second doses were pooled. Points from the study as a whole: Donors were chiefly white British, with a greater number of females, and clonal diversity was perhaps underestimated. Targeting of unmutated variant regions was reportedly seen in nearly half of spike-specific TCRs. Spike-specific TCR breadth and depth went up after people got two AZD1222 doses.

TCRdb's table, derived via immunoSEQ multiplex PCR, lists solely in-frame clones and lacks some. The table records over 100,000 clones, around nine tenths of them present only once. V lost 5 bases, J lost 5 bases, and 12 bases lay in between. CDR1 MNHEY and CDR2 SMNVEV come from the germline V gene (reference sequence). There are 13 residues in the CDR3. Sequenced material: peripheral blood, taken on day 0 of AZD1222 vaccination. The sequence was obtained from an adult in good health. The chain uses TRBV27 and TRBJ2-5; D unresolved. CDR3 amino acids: CASSVDIRETQYF. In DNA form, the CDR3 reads TGTGCCAGCAGTGTCGACATCAGGGAGACCCAGTACTTC.